This T cell receptor (beta chain) was captured by sequencing in a study of neurological immune-mediated disorders. Study-level background: The approximately 34 multiple sclerosis patients comprised approximately 30 that were relapsing-remitting and 3 that were secondary progressive.

Many counts were recorded for this clonotype. The antigen remains undetermined. Germline CDR1 SGHRS, CDR2 YFSETQ. With 0 bases clipped from V and 1 base from J, the junction kept 6 bases outside the gene matches. This CDR3 spans 17 amino acids. TCRdb ran MiXCR on the 5' RACE reads and lists one entry per CDR3 protein. The repertoire holds some 66,000 distinct CDR3 sequences, about 3.4% seen once, with approximately 3.5% in the top ten. Notes on the study in general: For the multiple sclerosis repertoire cluster, no association with any clinical or MRI feature was found. One related-CDR3 cluster, which may be a signature, held the repertoires of 18 of 34 multiple sclerosis patients after phylogenetic grouping.

For the unsorted libraries, 2 million PBMCs stored at -80 C served as input. The rearrangement uses TRBV5-1 and TRBJ2-1; 8 nucleotides match TRBD2. Sequenced sample: PBMCs. The source is a man aged 35 to 55 with multiple sclerosis. The DNA of the CDR3 is TGCGCCAGCAGCTTGGTACTAGCGGTTAATTCCTACAATGAGCAGTTCTTC. Translating it yields CASSLVLAVNSYNEQFF.